This T cell receptor beta chain was obtained from a study of T cell changes during pregnancy in multiple sclerosis. Clones were read by immunoSEQ multiplex PCR, and TCRdb kept only the in-frame ones, dropping some. Here the sample spans about 31,000 clones, about nine tenths being singletons. The V end was cut by 0 bases, the J end by 4 bases, with 9 bases between. Germline V gene data show CDR1 as GTSNPN and CDR2 as SVGIG (reference sequence). The CDR3 is made up of 13 amino acids. Material: CD8+ T cells from peripheral blood mononuclear cells, obtained in the first trimester of pregnancy. The chain combines TRBV30 with TRBJ2-5; D possibly corresponds to TRBD1 (6 bases). This receptor was taken from a female donor with multiple sclerosis, enrolled in a pregnancy study. Here the CDR3 DNA reads TGTGCCTGGAGTGTTCAAGGGGGAGAGACCCAGTACTTC. It is translated as CAWSVQGGETQYF.